This T cell receptor (beta chain) was documented in a study of blood T cell repertoires in COVID-19. Whole-study context: In each case, the material was cDNA or gDNA derived from T cells, B-cell-depleted T cells, or PBMCs.

This CDR3 has 15 amino acids. Looked up from germline, CDR1 is SGHRS and CDR2 is YFSETQ. The V gene end was trimmed by 5 bases and the J gene end by 2 bases; junction bases not matched to a gene: 6. Per the original data handling: It was from reference gene primer amplification that nucleated cell counts were estimated. Sequencing was performed with immunoSEQ multiplex PCR; in TCRdb, only in-frame clones are kept and a portion is missing. The DNA was the basis for D and trimming; V, J and clone size are from that table. The data hold about 58,000 clones, with 60% to 85% observed a single time. The specimen sequenced was peripheral blood. V and J are TRBV5-1 and TRBJ1-2; 10 bases match TRBD1. The sequence came from a human donor in a cohort sampled during active COVID-19. The CDR3 nucleotides read TGCGCCAGCAGGTGGGGACAGGGGAAGAACTATGGCTACACCTTC. As protein: CASRWGQGKNYGYTF.